These 12 T cell receptor beta chains were sequenced from one sample in a study of T cells after yellow fever vaccination. TCRdb itself ran the 5' RACE reads through MiXCR, one entry per CDR3 protein. The sample gives around 500,000 distinct CDR3 sequences, 21% of which show up once; about 17% is in the top ten. The sample in question was PBMCs, obtained approximately 22 days after the first yellow fever vaccination. The receptors stem from a man aged 18 to 35 who received the YFV17D yellow fever vaccine.

The J gene is TRBJ1-4, the V gene TRBV7-3; D perhaps matches TRBD1 (5 bases). V shed 5 bases and J shed 5 bases, with 15 bases lying between them. The germline CDR1 and CDR2 sequences are SGHTA and FQGTGA. The CDR3 is made up of 15 amino acids. For the CDR3, the DNA is TGTGCCAGCAGCCAAACAGGTTCGCGGAATGAAAAACTGTTTTTT. Encoded protein: CASSQTGSRNEKLFF.

This clonotype was seen a few times. The rearrangement joins TRBV9 to TRBJ1-2; unclear D gene. CDR1 is SGDLS and CDR2 is YYNGEE in the germline V gene. This CDR3 contains 15 residues. V lost 0 bases and J 0 bases, leaving 9 bases between the germline ends. The CDR3 here is CASSVGRQANYGYTF. CDR3 coding DNA: TGTGCCAGCAGCGTAGGTCGGCAAGCTAACTATGGCTACACCTTC.

The rearrangement uses TRBV14 and TRBJ2-7, with no clear D. V was trimmed by 1 base and J by 6 bases, leaving 10 bases between them. The CDR3 totals 13 residues. Germline lookup yields CDR1 SGHDN and CDR2 FVKESK. The DNA for the CDR3 is TGTGCCAGCAGCCAAGGACGGCCGGGCGAGCAGTACTTC. This encodes CASSQGRPGEQYF.

This chain connects TRBV10-3 to TRBJ1-1; no firm D call. The V gene lost 3 bases and the J gene lost 7 bases, with 9 bases spanning the gap. This CDR3 is built from 12 residues. In germline, CDR1 is ENHRY, CDR2 SYGVKD. For the CDR3, the DNA is TGTGCCATCAGTGACCTGTCCTATGAAGCTTTCTTT. This sequence encodes CAISDLSYEAFF.

The chain carries TRBV7-2 and TRBJ2-1; D is unclear. The V gene lost 4 bases and the J gene lost 10 bases, with 17 bases spanning the gap. CDR1 is SGHTA and CDR2 is FQGNSA in the germline V gene. The CDR3 covers 14 residues. The CDR3 loop is CASSSRTPPREQFF. The CDR3 DNA sequence: TGTGCCAGCAGCTCCCGAACCCCCCCCCGGGAGCAGTTCTTC.

This clonotype was found a few times. The V gene is TRBV5-1, the J gene TRBJ2-7, with a weak D call TRBD2 (6 bases). This CDR3 spans 14 amino acids. Looked up from germline, CDR1 is SGHRS and CDR2 is YFSETQ. The germline V and J ends were trimmed by 6 bases and 2 bases, with 15 bases remaining between them. The CDR3 loop reads CASNVGTGPYEQYF. The CDR3 nucleotides are TGCGCCAGCAACGTTGGGACTGGACCCTACGAGCAGTACTTC.

This clonotype occurred a few times. V gene TRBV6-1 combines with J gene TRBJ2-7; a possible D gene is TRBD2 (5 bases). Germline V gene data show CDR1 as MNHNS and CDR2 as SASEGT. The CDR3 covers 16 residues. Trimming took 5 bases from V and 2 from J, leaving 19 bases between them. This CDR3 is CASSSRAGLSTYEQYF. The CDR3 DNA reads TGTGCCAGCAGTAGCCGTGCGGGTTTGTCAACCTACGAGCAGTACTTC.

This clonotype came up a few times. The chain employs TRBV12-3 or TRBV12-4 and TRBJ2-7, with 11 bases matching TRBD2. Trimming removed 6 bases from V and 4 bases from J; junction bases left unmatched: 14. The CDR3 runs 17 residues. In nucleotides, the CDR3 is TGTGCCAGCAGCACTACTGACGGGCTAGCGGGGGGTTACGAGCAGTACTTC. Protein product: CASSTTDGLAGGYEQYF.

In this sample, this clonotype turned up many times. The V gene is TRBV11-2, the J gene TRBJ1-3; D might be TRBD1 (5 bases). CDR1 SGHAT and CDR2 FQNNGV come from the germline V gene. Trimming removed 3 bases at V and 4 bases at J, with 19 bases between. The CDR3 length is 17 residues. The CDR3 nucleotides read TGTGCCAGCAGCTTCGGAGACCGGAGTCCAGGGGGAAACACCATATATTTT. Translation gives CASSFGDRSPGGNTIYF.

A few counts support this clonotype. The chain recombines TRBV14 with TRBJ2-1; D may be TRBD2 (5 bases). V shed 2 bases and J shed 2 bases, with 10 bases lying between them. The germline V gene has CDR1 SGHDN and CDR2 FVKESK. CDR3 length: 15 residues. CDR3 sequence: CASSQRPGTYNEQFF. CDR3 bases: TGTGCCAGCAGCCAACGACCCGGGACCTACAATGAGCAGTTCTTC.

The rearrangement joins TRBV5-1 to TRBJ2-7, with 7 bases aligning to TRBD1. There are 16 residues in the CDR3. Germline lookup yields CDR1 SGHRS and CDR2 YFSETQ. V lost 2 bases to trimming and J lost 1 base; unmatched junction nucleotides: 9. Written as DNA, the CDR3 is TGCGCCAGCAGCTTAGGAATTGGGACAGTGTCCTACGAGCAGTACTTC. It translates to CASSLGIGTVSYEQYF.

This clonotype was found many times. The chain links TRBV5-1 to TRBJ2-1, with TRBD2 as a possible D gene (7 bases). The CDR3 has 16 residues. Per germline, CDR1 SGHRS and CDR2 YFSETQ. The V end was cut by 0 bases, the J end by 4 bases, with 14 bases between. The CDR3 sequence is CASSLDAGAGYNEQFF. CDR3 coding DNA: TGCGCCAGCAGCTTGGATGCGGGGGCCGGGTACAATGAGCAGTTCTTC.